This T cell receptor beta chain was documented in a study of T-cell memory formation after mild COVID-19. The CDR3 extends over 14 amino acids. After removal of 4 bases from V and 2 bases from J, the junction contained 6 bases not matched to a gene. From germline, CDR1 is SQVTM and CDR2 ANQGSEA. This clonotype occurred many times. TCRdb processed the 5' RACE reads anew with MiXCR; each CDR3 protein has one entry. The sample lists about 190,000 distinct CDR3 sequences, over 9.5% occurring once. The receptor was derived from a man between 18 and 35 years old who had mild COVID-19 (a few samples of this study predate the infection). Cell type and time point are not known. V gene TRBV29-1 combines with J gene TRBJ2-7, with TRBD1 matching 9 bases. Sequences were obtained from PBMCs or a T cell subset sorted from them (not recorded which). CDR3 nucleotide sequence: TGCAGCGTTGCGAGGGGACAGGGTACCTACGAGCAGTACTTC. This encodes CSVARGQGTYEQYF.